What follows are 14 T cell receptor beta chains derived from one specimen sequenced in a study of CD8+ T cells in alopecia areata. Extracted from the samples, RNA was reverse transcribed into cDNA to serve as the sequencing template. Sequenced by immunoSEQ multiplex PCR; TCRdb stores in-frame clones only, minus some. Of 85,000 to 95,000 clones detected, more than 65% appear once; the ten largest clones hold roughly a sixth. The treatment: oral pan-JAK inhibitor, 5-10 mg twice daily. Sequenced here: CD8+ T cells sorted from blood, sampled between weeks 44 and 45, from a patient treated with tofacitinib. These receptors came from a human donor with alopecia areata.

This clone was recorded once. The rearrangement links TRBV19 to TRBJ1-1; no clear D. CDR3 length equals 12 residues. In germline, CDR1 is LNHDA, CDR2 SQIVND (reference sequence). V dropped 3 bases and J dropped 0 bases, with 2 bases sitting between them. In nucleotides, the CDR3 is TGTGCCAGTAGTATTTTGAACACTGAAGCTTTCTTT. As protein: CASSILNTEAFF.

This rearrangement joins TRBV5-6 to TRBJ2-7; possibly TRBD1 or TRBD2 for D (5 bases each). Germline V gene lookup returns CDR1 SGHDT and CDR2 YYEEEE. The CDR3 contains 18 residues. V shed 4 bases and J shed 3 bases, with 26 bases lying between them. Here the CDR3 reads CASSTVKTPGREHYEQYF. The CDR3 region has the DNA TGTGCCAGCAGCACAGTTAAAACTCCGGGACGAGAACACTACGAGCAGTACTTC.

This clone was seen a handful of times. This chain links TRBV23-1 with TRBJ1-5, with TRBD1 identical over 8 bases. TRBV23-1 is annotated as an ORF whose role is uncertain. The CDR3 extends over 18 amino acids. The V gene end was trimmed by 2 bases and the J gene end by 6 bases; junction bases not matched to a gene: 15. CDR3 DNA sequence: TGCGCCAGCAGTCAACTGACAGGGGATAGGGGCCCGAGTCAGCCCCAGCATTTT. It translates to CASSQLTGDRGPSQPQHF.

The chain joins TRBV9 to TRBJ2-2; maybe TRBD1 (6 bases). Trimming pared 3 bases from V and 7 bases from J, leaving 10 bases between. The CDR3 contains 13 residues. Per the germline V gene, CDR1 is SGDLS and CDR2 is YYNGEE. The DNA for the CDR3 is TGTGCCAGCAGCGCAGGGGATTACGGGGAGCTGTTTTTT. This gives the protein CASSAGDYGELFF.

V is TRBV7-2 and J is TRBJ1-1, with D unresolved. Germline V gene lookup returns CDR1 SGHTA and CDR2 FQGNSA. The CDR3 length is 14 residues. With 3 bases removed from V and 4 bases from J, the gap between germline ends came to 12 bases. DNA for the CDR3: TGTGCCAGCAGCTTCGAGACTCCGATCACTGAAGCTTTCTTT. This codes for CASSFETPITEAFF.

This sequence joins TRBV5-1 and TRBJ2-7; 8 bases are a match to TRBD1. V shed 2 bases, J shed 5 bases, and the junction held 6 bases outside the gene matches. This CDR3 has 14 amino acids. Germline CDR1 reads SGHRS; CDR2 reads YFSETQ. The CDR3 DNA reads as TGCGCCAGCAGCTTCCGGACAGGGCCTAACGAGCAGTACTTC. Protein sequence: CASSFRTGPNEQYF.

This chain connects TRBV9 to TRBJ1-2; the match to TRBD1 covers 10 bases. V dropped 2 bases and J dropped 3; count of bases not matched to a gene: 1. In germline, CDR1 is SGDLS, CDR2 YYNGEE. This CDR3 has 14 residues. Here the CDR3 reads CASSVGTGDYGYTF. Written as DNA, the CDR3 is TGTGCCAGCAGCGTCGGGACAGGGGACTATGGCTACACCTTC.

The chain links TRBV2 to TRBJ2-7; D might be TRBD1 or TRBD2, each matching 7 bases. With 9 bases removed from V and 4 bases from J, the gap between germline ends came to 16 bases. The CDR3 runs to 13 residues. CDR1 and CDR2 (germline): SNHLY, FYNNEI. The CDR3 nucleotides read TGTGCCAGTAGAACAGGGGAGGGATACGAGCAGTACTTC. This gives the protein CASRTGEGYEQYF.

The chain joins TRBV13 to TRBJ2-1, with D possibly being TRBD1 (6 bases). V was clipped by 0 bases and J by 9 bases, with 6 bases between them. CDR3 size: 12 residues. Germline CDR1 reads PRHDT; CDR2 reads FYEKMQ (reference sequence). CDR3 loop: CASSLGRGEQFF. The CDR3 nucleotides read TGTGCCAGCAGCTTAGGCAGGGGTGAGCAGTTCTTC.

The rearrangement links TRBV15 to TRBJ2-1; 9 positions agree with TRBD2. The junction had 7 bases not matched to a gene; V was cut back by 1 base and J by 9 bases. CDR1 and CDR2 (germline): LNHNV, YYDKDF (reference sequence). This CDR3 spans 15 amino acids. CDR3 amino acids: CATSRVASGEGEQFF. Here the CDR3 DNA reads TGTGCCACCAGCAGAGTGGCTAGCGGGGAGGGTGAGCAGTTCTTC. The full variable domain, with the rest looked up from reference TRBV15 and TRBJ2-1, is DAMVIQNPRYQVTQFGKPVTLSCSQTLNHNVMYWYQQKSSQAPKLLFHYYDKDFNNEADTPDNFQSRRPNTSFCFLDIRSPGLGDTAMYLCATSRVASGEGEQFFGPGTRLTVL.

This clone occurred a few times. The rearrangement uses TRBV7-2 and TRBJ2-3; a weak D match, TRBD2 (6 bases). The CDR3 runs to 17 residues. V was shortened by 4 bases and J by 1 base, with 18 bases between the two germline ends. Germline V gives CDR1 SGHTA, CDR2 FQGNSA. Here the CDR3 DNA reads TGTGCCAGCAGCTCTGAGCGCGGGACCTCGCGCACAGATACGCAGTATTTT. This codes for CASSSERGTSRTDTQYF.

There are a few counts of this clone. The CDR3 DNA sequence: TGTGCCAGCAGCTTAGAGCCAGGGGGCAACTACAATGAGCAGTTCTTC. It yields the protein CASSLEPGGNYNEQFF. This chain joins TRBV7-8 and TRBJ2-1; TRBD1 matches 8 bases. The CDR3 spans 16 residues. V was clipped by 1 base and J by 3 bases; unmatched bases: 5. The germline V gene encodes CDR1 SGHVS and CDR2 FQNEAQ.

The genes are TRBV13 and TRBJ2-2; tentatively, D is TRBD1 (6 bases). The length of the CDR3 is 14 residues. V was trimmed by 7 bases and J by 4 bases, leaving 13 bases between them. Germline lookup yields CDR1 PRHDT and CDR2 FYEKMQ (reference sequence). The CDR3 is CASTGQPITGELFF. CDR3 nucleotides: TGTGCCAGCACCGGACAGCCGATCACCGGGGAGCTGTTTTTT.

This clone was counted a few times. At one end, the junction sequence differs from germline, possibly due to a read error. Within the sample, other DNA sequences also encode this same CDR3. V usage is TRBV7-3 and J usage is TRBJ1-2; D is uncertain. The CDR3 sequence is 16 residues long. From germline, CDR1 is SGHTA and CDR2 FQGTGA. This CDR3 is CASSQVSLATDYGYTF. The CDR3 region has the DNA TGCGCCAGCAGCCAAGTTTCGCTAGCCACAGACTATGGCTACACCTTC.